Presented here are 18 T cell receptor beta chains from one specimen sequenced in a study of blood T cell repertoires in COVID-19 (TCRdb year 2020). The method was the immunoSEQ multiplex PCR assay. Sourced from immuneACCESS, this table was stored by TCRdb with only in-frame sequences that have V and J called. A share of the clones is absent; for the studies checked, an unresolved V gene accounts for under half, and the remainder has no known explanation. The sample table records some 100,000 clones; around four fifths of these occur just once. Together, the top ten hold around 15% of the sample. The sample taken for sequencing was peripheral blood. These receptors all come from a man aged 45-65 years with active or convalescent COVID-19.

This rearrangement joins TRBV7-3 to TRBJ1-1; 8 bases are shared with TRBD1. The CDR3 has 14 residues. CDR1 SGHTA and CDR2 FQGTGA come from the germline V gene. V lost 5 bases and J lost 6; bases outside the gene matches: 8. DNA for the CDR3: TGTGCCAGCAGCCAGGACAGGGAAGCTCCTGAAGCTTTCTTT. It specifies CASSQDREAPEAFF. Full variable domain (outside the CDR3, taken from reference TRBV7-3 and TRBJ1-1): GAGVSQTPSNKVTEKGKYVELRCDPISGHTALYWYRQSLGQGPEFLIYFQGTGAADDSGLPNDRFFAVRPEGSVSTLKIQRTERGDSAVYLCASSQDREAPEAFFGQGTRLTVV.

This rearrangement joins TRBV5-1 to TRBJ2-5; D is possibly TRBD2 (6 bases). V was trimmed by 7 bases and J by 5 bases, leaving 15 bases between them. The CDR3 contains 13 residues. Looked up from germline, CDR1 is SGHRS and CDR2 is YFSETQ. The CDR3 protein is CASCLAGGETQYF. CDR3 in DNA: TGCGCCAGCTGCCTAGCCGGAGGGGAGACCCAGTACTTC.

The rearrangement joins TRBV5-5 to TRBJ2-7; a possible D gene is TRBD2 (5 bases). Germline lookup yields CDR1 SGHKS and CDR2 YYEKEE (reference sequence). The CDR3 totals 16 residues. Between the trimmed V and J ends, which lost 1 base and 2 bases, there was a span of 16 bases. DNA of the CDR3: TGTGCCAGCAGCTTGTATCTAGCAGCACCCACCTACGAGCAGTACTTC. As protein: CASSLYLAAPTYEQYF.

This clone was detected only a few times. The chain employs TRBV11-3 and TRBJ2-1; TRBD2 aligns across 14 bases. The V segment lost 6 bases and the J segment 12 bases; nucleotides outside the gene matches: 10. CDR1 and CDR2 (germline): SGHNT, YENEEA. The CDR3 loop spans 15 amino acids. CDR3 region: CASSRGTSGSKRQFF. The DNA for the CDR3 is TGTGCCAGCAGTCGAGGGACTAGCGGGAGTAAAAGGCAGTTCTTC.

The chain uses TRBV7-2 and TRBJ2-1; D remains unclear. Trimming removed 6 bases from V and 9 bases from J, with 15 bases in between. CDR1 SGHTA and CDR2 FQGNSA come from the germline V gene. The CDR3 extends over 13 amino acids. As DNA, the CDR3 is TGTGCCAGCAGTTCCGAAGTAATCGGTGAGCAGTTCTTC. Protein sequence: CASSSEVIGEQFF. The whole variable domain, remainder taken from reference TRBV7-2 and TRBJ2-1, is GAGVSQSPSNKVTEKGKDVELRCDPISGHTALYWYRQSLGQGLEFLIYFQGNSAPDKSGLPSDRFSAERTGGSVSTLTIQRTQQEDSAVYLCASSSEVIGEQFFGPGTRLTVL.

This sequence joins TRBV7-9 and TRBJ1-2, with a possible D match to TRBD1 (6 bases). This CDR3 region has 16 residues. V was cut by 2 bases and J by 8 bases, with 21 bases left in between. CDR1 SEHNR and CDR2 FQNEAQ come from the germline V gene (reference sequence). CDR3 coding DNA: TGTGCCAGCAGCTTACTAGAGACAGGAGACGCTGTGGGCTACACCTTC. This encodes CASSLLETGDAVGYTF.

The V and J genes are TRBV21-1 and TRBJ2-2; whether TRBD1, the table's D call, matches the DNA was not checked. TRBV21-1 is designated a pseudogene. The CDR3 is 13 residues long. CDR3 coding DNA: TGTGCCAGCCGGGACAAAAACACCGGGGAGCTGTTTTTT. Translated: CASRDKNTGELFF.

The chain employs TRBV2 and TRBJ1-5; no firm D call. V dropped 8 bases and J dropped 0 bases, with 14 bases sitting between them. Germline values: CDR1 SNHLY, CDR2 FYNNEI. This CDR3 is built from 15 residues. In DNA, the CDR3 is TGTGCCAGCGCAGAGGGCCTTCATAGCAATCAGCCCCAGCATTTT. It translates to CASAEGLHSNQPQHF.

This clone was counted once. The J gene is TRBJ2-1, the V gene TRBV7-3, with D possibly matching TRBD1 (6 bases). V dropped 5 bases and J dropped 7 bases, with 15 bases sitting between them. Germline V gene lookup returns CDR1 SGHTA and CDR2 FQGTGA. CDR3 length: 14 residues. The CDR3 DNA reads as TGTGCCAGCAGCCTGGAATCACAGGGAAATGAGCAGTTCTTC. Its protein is CASSLESQGNEQFF.

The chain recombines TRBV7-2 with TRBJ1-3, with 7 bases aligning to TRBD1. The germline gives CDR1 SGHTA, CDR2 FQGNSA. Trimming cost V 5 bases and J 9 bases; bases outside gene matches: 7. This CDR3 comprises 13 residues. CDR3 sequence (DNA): TGTGCCAGCAGCACCGGACAGGAAACCACCATATATTTT. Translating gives CASSTGQETTIYF.

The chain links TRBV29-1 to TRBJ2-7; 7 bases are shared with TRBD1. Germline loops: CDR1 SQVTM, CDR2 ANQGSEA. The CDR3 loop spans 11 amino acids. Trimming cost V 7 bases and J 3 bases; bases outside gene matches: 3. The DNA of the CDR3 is TGCAGCGCCCGGGACAGCTACGAGCAGTACTTC. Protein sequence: CSARDSYEQYF.

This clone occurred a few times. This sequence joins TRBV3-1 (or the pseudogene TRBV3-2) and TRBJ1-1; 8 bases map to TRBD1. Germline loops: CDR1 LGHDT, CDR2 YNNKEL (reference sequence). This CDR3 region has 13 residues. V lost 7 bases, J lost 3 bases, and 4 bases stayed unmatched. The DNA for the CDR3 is TGTGCCAGCACTTACAGGGGGTACACTGAAGCTTTCTTT. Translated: CASTYRGYTEAFF.

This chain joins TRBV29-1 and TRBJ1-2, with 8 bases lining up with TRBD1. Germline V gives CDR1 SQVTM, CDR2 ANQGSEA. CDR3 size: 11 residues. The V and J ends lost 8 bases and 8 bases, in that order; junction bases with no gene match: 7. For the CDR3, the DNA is TGCAGCATGAACAGGGGGGGAGGCTACACCTTC. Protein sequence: CSMNRGGGYTF.

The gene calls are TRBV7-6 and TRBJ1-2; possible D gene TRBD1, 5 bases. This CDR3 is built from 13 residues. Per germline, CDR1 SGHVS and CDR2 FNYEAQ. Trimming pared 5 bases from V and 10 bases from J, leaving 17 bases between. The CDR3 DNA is TGTGCCAGCAGCAGCGGGGCCATTAACCCCTACACCTTC. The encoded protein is CASSSGAINPYTF.

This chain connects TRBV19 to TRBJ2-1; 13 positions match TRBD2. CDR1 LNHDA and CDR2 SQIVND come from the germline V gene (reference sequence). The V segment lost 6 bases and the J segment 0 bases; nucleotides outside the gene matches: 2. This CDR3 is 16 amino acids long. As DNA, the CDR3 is TGTGCCAGTAGGGGACTAGCGGGAAGCTCCTACAATGAGCAGTTCTTC. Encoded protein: CASRGLAGSSYNEQFF.

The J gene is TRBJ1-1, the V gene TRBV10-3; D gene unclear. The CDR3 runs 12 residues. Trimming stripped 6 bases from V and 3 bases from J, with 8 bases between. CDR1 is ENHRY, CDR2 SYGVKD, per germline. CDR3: CAIRGSDTEAFF. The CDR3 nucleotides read TGTGCCATCAGGGGGAGCGACACTGAAGCTTTCTTT.

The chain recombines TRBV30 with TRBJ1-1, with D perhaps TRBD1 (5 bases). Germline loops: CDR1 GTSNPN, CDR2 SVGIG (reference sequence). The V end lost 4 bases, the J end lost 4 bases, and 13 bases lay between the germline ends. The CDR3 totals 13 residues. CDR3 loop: CAWTAGGGTEAFF. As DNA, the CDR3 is TGTGCCTGGACGGCCGGGGGGGGCACTGAAGCTTTCTTT. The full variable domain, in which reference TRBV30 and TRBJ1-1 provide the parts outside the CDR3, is SQTIHQWPATLVQPVGSPLSLECTVEGTSNPNLYWYRQAAGRGLQLLFYSVGIGQISSEVPQNLSASRPQDRQFILSSKKLLLSDSGFYLCAWTAGGGTEAFFGQGTRLTVV.

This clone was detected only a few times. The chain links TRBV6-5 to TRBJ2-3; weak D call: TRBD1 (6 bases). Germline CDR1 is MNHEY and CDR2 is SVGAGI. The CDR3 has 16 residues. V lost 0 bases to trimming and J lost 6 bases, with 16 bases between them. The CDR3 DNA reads TGTGCCAGCAGTTACTCGCGGGCAGGGGATGGGGATACGCAGTATTTT. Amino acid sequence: CASSYSRAGDGDTQYF.